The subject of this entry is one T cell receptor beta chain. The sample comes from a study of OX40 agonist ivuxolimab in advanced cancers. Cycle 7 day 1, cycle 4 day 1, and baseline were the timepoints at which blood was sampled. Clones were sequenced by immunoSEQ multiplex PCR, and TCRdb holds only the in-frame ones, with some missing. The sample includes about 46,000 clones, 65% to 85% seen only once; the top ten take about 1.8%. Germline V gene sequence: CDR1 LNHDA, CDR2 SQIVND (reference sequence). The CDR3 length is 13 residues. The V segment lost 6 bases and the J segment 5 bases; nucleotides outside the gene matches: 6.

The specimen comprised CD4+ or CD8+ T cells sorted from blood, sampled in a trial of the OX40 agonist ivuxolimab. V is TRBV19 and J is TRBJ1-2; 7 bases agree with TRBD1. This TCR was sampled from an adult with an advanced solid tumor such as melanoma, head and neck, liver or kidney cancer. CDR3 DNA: TGTGCCAGTAGCCAAATGACAGGGTATGGCTACACCTTC. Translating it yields CASSQMTGYGYTF. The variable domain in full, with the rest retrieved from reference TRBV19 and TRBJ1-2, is DGGITQSPKYLFRKEGQNVTLSCEQNLNHDAMYWYRQDPGQGLRLIYYSQIVNDFQKGDIAEGYSVSREKKESFPLTVTSAQKNPTAFYLCASSQMTGYGYTFGSGTRLTVV.